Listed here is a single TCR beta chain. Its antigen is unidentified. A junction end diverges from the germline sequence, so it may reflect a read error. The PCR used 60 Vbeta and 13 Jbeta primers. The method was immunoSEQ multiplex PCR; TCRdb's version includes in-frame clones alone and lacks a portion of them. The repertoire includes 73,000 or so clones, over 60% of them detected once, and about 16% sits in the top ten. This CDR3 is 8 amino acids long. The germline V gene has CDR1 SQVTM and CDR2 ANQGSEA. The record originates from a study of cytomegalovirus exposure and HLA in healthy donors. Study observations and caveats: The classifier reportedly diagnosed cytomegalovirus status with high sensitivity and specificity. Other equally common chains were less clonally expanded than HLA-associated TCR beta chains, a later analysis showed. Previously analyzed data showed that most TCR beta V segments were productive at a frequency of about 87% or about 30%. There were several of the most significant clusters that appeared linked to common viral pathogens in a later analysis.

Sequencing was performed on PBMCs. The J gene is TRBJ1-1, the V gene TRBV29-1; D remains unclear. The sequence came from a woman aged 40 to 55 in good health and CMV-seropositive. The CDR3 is CSVERREF. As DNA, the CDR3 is TGCAGCGTTGAAAGACGGGAGTTT.